These T cell receptor beta chains were read from a single sample in a study of CD8+ T cells in alopecia areata. Some clones are missing from TCRdb's copy, which holds only in-frame ones; the method was immunoSEQ multiplex PCR. The table has around 120,000 clones, roughly 50% seen once. Input material: NKG2D-low CD8+ T cells sorted from blood. These receptor sequences come from a human donor with alopecia areata. Each CDR3 is given with its conserved first and last residue. The order of the fields is D gene, J gene, clone size, V gene, CDR3 DNA, CDR3 protein. The D gene is left open where the match is weak. The listing skips clone size in some rows; elsewhere it reads once, few, many or a size class.

NA | TRBJ2-1 | NA | TRBV2 | TGTGCCAGCAGCCCCGGGAATGAGCAGTTCTTC | CASSPGNEQFF
TRBD2 | TRBJ2-1 | NA | TRBV30 | TGTGCCTCCCTAATAGCGGGACATTCCTACAATGAGCAGTTCTTC | CASLIAGHSYNEQFF
NA | TRBJ2-5 | NA | TRBV9 | TGTGCCAGCAGCGTAGGGGGGGAATTCAGCGGAGAGACCCAGTACTTC | CASSVGGEFSGETQYF
NA | TRBJ2-2 | NA | TRBV29-1 | TGCAGCGTTGAAGATGGGTCTGGGCTGTTTTTT | CSVEDGSGLFF
NA | TRBJ1-1 | NA | TRBV14 | TGTGCCAGCAGCCAAGATTCTCAGGAAGCTTTCTTT | CASSQDSQEAFF
NA | TRBJ1-1 | NA | TRBV5-1 | TGCGCCAGCAGCTTGGACGGCAGGGAGAACACTGAAGCTTTCTTT | CASSLDGRENTEAFF
NA | TRBJ2-7 | once | TRBV29-1 | TGCAGCGTCGTTGGCGCGGAGTCCTACGAGCAGTACTTC | CSVVGAESYEQYF
TRBD1 | TRBJ2-7 | NA | TRBV27 | TGTGCCAGCAGTCAGGGGGCCTCCTACGAGCAGTACTTC | CASSQGASYEQYF
TRBD1 | TRBJ2-1 | NA | TRBV5-1 | TGCGCCAGCAGGTCAGGGGGCGATGAGCAGTTCTTC | CASRSGGDEQFF
NA | TRBJ1-6 | NA | TRBV27 | TGTGCCAGCGGTTCACCCCTCCACTTT | CASGSPLHF
TRBD1 | TRBJ1-5 | few | TRBV29-1 | TGCAGCGCCCGACAGGGAAGCAATCAGCCCCAGCATTTT | CSARQGSNQPQHF